Below, 30 T cell receptor beta chains from the same sample are listed, as sequenced in a study of CD8+CD57+ T cells in acquired aplastic anemia. The authors sequenced patients whose flow cytometry had shown CD8+CD57+ cell expansion. Genomic DNA, the template, was used for profiling of the TCR beta VDJ and CDR3. TCRdb redid the calling of the reads with MiXCR, one entry per CDR3 protein. Of some 180,000 distinct CDR3 sequences detected, around 50% appear once; the ten largest clones hold 13%. Sequencing was done on a sample of sorted CD4+, CD8+, or CD8+CD57+ T cells (not recorded which) from PBMCs. These receptor sequences come from a human donor with aplastic anemia.

The chain combines TRBV29-1 with TRBJ2-2, with D uncertain. The germline V gene has CDR1 SQVTM and CDR2 ANQGSEA. Trimming cost V 3 bases and J 5 bases, with 4 bases left between them. The CDR3 loop spans 11 amino acids. CDR3 protein: CSVDLTGELFF. The CDR3 nucleotides are TGCAGCGTTGACCTGACCGGGGAGCTGTTTTTT.

V usage is TRBV29-1 and J usage is TRBJ2-7, with D perhaps assigned TRBD1 or TRBD2 (5 bases each). This CDR3 region has 14 residues. Germline-derived CDR1 and CDR2 are SQVTM and ANQGSEA. V lost 4 bases and J 4 bases, leaving 17 bases between the germline ends. Here the CDR3 reads CSVGDDIGRYEQYF. The CDR3 coding sequence is TGCAGCGTTGGGGACGACATTGGGCGGTACGAGCAGTACTTC.

The gene calls are TRBV19 and TRBJ2-7, with 9 bases lining up with TRBD2. The CDR3 runs to 13 residues. Germline V gives CDR1 LNHDA, CDR2 SQIVND (reference sequence). Trimming took 5 bases from V and 7 from J; bases not matched to a gene: 6. CDR3 sequence (DNA): TGTGCCAGTAGTCTGCTAGCGGGGATAGAGCAGTACTTC. Its protein product is CASSLLAGIEQYF.

The chain carries TRBV12-3 or TRBV12-4 and TRBJ1-2, with a possible D match to TRBD1 (6 bases). The CDR3 is 15 residues long. The germline V and J ends were trimmed by 7 bases and 7 bases, with 22 bases remaining between them. CDR3 loop: CASTDSRGGRRGYTF. Written as DNA, the CDR3 is TGTGCCAGCACCGATTCCCGGGGGGGCCGGCGTGGCTACACCTTC.

This clonotype has a single count. The CDR3 end shows no conserved phenylalanine or tryptophan, and so a read error is likely. The chain recombines TRBV7-4 with TRBJ1-6, with 8 nucleotides matching TRBD1. This CDR3 is 14 amino acids long. Germline CDR1 and CDR2: SGHVT and SQSDAQ. V shed 6 bases, J shed 10 bases, and the junction held 8 bases outside the gene matches. CDR3 in amino acids: CASSQDRGGSPLHV. CDR3 in DNA: TGTGCCAGCAGTCAAGACAGGGGAGGCTCACCCCTCCACGTT.

This clonotype came up many times. This sequence joins TRBV7-2 and TRBJ2-2, with D unclear. Deletions cut 6 bases from V and 6 bases from J, with 8 bases between. This CDR3 spans 12 amino acids. Germline V gene sequence: CDR1 SGHTA, CDR2 FQGNSA. This CDR3 is CASSRGPGELFF. Here the CDR3 DNA reads TGTGCCAGCAGTCGAGGTCCCGGGGAGCTGTTTTTT.

This chain joins TRBV20-1 and TRBJ1-1, with 9 bases fitting TRBD1. The CDR3 runs 14 residues. Per germline, CDR1 DFQATT and CDR2 SNEGSKA (reference sequence). J lost 4 bases, V lost 3 bases, and 6 bases had no gene match. CDR3 region: CSASPATGGTEAFF. CDR3 sequence (DNA): TGCAGTGCTAGTCCTGCGACAGGGGGCACTGAAGCTTTCTTT.

This clonotype was seen ten or more times. The chain couples TRBV7-9 to TRBJ2-7; the match to TRBD1 covers 10 bases. CDR3 length equals 15 residues. Germline V gene lookup returns CDR1 SEHNR and CDR2 FQNEAQ (reference sequence). Trimming cost V 3 bases and J 1 base; bases outside gene matches: 3. Here the CDR3 reads CASSFPGQGSYEQYF. The CDR3 nucleotides are TGTGCCAGCAGCTTCCCGGGACAGGGGTCCTACGAGCAGTACTTC.

V and J are TRBV25-1 and TRBJ2-7, with 9 bases identical to TRBD2. CDR1 is MGHDK, CDR2 SYGVNS, per germline. CDR3 length equals 14 residues. V lost 3 bases, J lost 2 bases, and 2 bases stayed unmatched. This CDR3 is CASSDLAGPYEQYF. CDR3 DNA: TGTGCCAGCAGTGATCTAGCGGGGCCCTACGAGCAGTACTTC.

This clonotype was seen at least ten times. This chain connects TRBV14 to TRBJ2-1, with a possible D match to TRBD1 (8 bases). V was shortened by 0 bases and J by 4 bases, with 19 bases between the two germline ends. The CDR3 has 18 residues. In germline, CDR1 is SGHDN, CDR2 FVKESK. In nucleotides, the CDR3 is TGTGCCAGCAGCCAAGATCGCGGGGGACAGGCAAGTTACAATGAGCAGTTCTTC. Its translation is CASSQDRGGQASYNEQFF.

This clonotype was recorded many times. The gene calls are TRBV6-5 and TRBJ1-1; no firm D call. The V gene lost 2 bases and the J gene lost 8 bases, with 12 bases spanning the gap. This CDR3 is 13 amino acids long. From germline, CDR1 is MNHEY and CDR2 SVGAGI. The CDR3 sequence is CASSYSHAFEAFF. The CDR3 DNA is TGTGCCAGCAGTTACAGTCACGCCTTCGAAGCTTTCTTT.

This clonotype was seen a handful of times. The chain couples TRBV20-1 to TRBJ2-2, with D perhaps given as TRBD1 or TRBD2 (5 bases each). The V and J ends lost 0 bases and 2 bases respectively, with 7 bases between them. The CDR3 runs 14 residues. In germline, CDR1 is DFQATT, CDR2 SNEGSKA (reference sequence). The DNA of the CDR3 is TGCAGTGCTAGAGAGAGGGGCAACACCGGGGAGCTGTTTTTT. It specifies CSARERGNTGELFF.

Concerning this clonotype itself: It is likely a read error, because the conserved phenylalanine at the end of the CDR3 is missing. The gene calls are TRBV7-9 and TRBJ2-7, with no clear D. This CDR3 contains 14 residues. Germline lookup yields CDR1 SEHNR and CDR2 FQNEAQ (reference sequence). The V and J ends lost 2 bases and 3 bases respectively, with 11 bases between them. CDR3 nucleotides: TGTGCCAGCAGCTTAAGCAATCTGGTCTACGAGCAGTACTCC. This encodes CASSLSNLVYEQYS.

This clonotype was seen only a few times. The chain uses TRBV10-3 and TRBJ2-3; D possibly matches TRBD1 or TRBD2 (6 bases each). There are 16 residues in the CDR3. In germline, CDR1 is ENHRY, CDR2 SYGVKD. V was shortened by 8 bases and J by 4 bases, with 22 bases between the two germline ends. The CDR3 reads CAISRAGTEGADTQYF. The CDR3 DNA reads as TGTGCCATCTCCCGAGCCGGGACGGAGGGGGCAGATACGCAGTATTTT.

The CDR3 DNA follows: TGTGCCACCAGTACCCCGGAGAGAGCCCGGGGCACAGATACGCAGTATTTT. Protein: CATSTPERARGTDTQYF. V and J are TRBV24-1 and TRBJ2-3; D remains unclear. From germline, CDR1 is KGHDR and CDR2 SFDVKD. The ends were cut back, 6 bases at V and 1 base at J, with 19 bases in the middle. CDR3 size: 17 residues.

This clonotype was observed a single time. The chain uses TRBV6-1 and TRBJ1-5, with unresolved D. V shed 3 bases and J shed 0 bases, with 6 bases lying between them. Looked up from germline, CDR1 is MNHNS and CDR2 is SASEGT. There are 14 residues in the CDR3. In DNA, the CDR3 is TGTGCCAGCAGTGACAGATATAGCAATCAGCCCCAGCATTTT. Translating gives CASSDRYSNQPQHF.

The CDR3 region is CASSLDGGQGYSPLHF. The CDR3 DNA reads TGCGCCAGCAGCTTGGATGGGGGACAGGGTTATTCACCCCTCCACTTT. The V gene is TRBV5-1, the J gene TRBJ1-6, with 9 bases matching TRBD1. Looked up from germline, CDR1 is SGHRS and CDR2 is YFSETQ. CDR3 length: 16 residues. V was clipped by 0 bases and J by 8 bases; unmatched bases: 6.

The sample holds one count of this clonotype. This rearrangement joins TRBV25-1 to TRBJ1-2; D might be TRBD1 (5 bases). The CDR3 totals 13 residues. V lost 2 bases, J lost 6 bases, and 10 bases lay in between. CDR1 MGHDK and CDR2 SYGVNS come from the germline V gene. This CDR3 reads CASSETSTDGYTF. CDR3 DNA: TGTGCCAGCAGTGAAACCTCGACAGATGGCTACACCTTC.

This clonotype was seen a handful of times. This chain joins TRBV2 and TRBJ2-7; D assignment may be TRBD1 or TRBD2 (5 bases each). V shed 4 bases and J shed 2 bases, with 12 bases lying between them. The length of the CDR3 is 14 residues. Germline lookup yields CDR1 SNHLY and CDR2 FYNNEI. The CDR3 spells CASSGGPWTYEQYF. CDR3 DNA sequence: TGTGCCAGCAGTGGGGGACCTTGGACCTACGAGCAGTACTTC.

At least ten counts were recorded for this clonotype. The chain uses TRBV6-1 and TRBJ1-1; D is undetermined. Trimming shortened V by 8 bases and J by 1 base, and 14 bases separated the two germline ends. The CDR3 loop spans 14 amino acids. CDR1 is MNHNS, CDR2 SASEGT, per germline. The chain's CDR3 is CASSDGHQNTEAFF. The CDR3 region has the DNA TGTGCCAGCTCCGACGGCCACCAGAACACTGAAGCTTTCTTT.

V usage is TRBV20-1 and J usage is TRBJ2-7; maybe TRBD2 (5 bases). Deletions cut 3 bases from V and 4 bases from J, with 16 bases between. Germline CDR1 reads DFQATT; CDR2 reads SNEGSKA (reference sequence). The CDR3 runs to 14 residues. CDR3 DNA sequence: TGCAGTGCTAGGACCTTAACGCGGGCTTACGAGCAGTACTTC. Residues: CSARTLTRAYEQYF.

The chain recombines TRBV29-1 with TRBJ1-2; 11 bases align to TRBD1. CDR3 length: 15 residues. The V and J ends lost 6 bases and 7 bases, in that order; junction bases with no gene match: 13. Germline loops: CDR1 SQVTM, CDR2 ANQGSEA. The CDR3 here is CSVDEGQGARGGYTF. CDR3 bases: TGCAGCGTCGACGAAGGACAGGGGGCGCGAGGTGGCTACACCTTC.

In this sample, this clonotype turned up many times. V is TRBV6-4 and J is TRBJ1-2, with 12 positions matching TRBD1. The germline V gene has CDR1 MRHNA and CDR2 SNTAGT. There are 14 residues in the CDR3. With V trimmed by 3 bases and J by 7 bases, 3 bases remained unmatched. CDR3 amino acids: CASSEGTGGIGYTF. The CDR3 nucleotides are TGTGCCAGCAGTGAGGGGACAGGGGGCATTGGCTACACCTTC.

The chain recombines TRBV9 with TRBJ2-3; 8 positions agree with TRBD2. From germline, CDR1 is SGDLS and CDR2 YYNGEE. CDR3 length: 17 amino acids. Losses at the gene ends were 0 bases for V and 2 bases for J; bases not matched to a gene: 8. CDR3 loop: CASSVGVSGDITDTQYF. The CDR3 DNA is TGTGCCAGCAGCGTAGGGGTTAGCGGGGATATCACAGATACGCAGTATTTT.

This rearrangement joins TRBV20-1 to TRBJ2-5; TRBD1 agrees at 11 bases. CDR3 length: 12 amino acids. Germline assignment: CDR1 DFQATT and CDR2 SNEGSKA (reference sequence). The CDR3 spells CSPGQGAETQYF. CDR3 nucleotide sequence: TGCAGCCCCGGACAGGGGGCTGAGACCCAGTACTTC.

The gene calls are TRBV7-9 and TRBJ2-7; a weak D match, TRBD1 (6 bases). Germline CDR1 SEHNR, CDR2 FQNEAQ (reference sequence). V lost 4 bases, J lost 2 bases, and 12 bases lay in between. The CDR3 covers 14 residues. The CDR3 loop is CASSSERDTYEQYF. The CDR3 nucleotides are TGTGCCAGCAGCTCAGAACGGGACACCTACGAGCAGTACTTC.

This clonotype was picked up one time. This chain connects TRBV15 to TRBJ1-2, with 9 positions matching TRBD1. With 3 bases clipped from V and 6 bases from J, the junction kept 5 bases outside the gene matches. The CDR3 runs to 14 residues. Germline lookup yields CDR1 LNHNV and CDR2 YYDKDF (reference sequence). The DNA for the CDR3 is TGTGCCACCAGCAGTGAACAGGGGGCGCATGGCTACACCTTC. It is translated as CATSSEQGAHGYTF.

This clonotype was observed at least ten times. This chain connects TRBV28 to TRBJ2-5, with 7 bases aligning to TRBD1. This CDR3 is 14 amino acids long. J gave up 5 bases and V 6 bases, and 9 bases lay outside the gene matches. CDR1 MDHEN and CDR2 SYDVKM come from the germline V gene. CDR3 sequence: CASRPGQVRETQYF. The CDR3 DNA is TGTGCCAGCAGGCCCGGACAGGTTCGGGAGACCCAGTACTTC.

V usage is TRBV29-1 and J usage is TRBJ2-5, with D unclear. Germline lookup yields CDR1 SQVTM and CDR2 ANQGSEA. Deletions cut 1 base from V and 9 bases from J, with 9 bases between. The CDR3 length is 11 residues. CDR3 nucleotides: TGCAGCGTTGAAGCGGGTCGTCCCCAGTACTTC. The encoded protein is CSVEAGRPQYF.

CDR3 nucleotide sequence: TGTGCCAGCAGTTTAAGATTGAATGAAAAACTGTTTTTT. Translation gives CASSLRLNEKLFF. The J gene is TRBJ1-4, the V gene TRBV12-3 or TRBV12-4; D call uncertain. The V end was cut by 2 bases, the J end by 5 bases, with 6 bases between. This CDR3 region has 13 residues.